Listed below are T cell receptor beta chains from one sample, sequenced in a study of OX40 agonist ivuxolimab in advanced cancers. Produced via immunoSEQ multiplex PCR; TCRdb's table is partial and in-frame only. This sample has under 20,000 clones, with about 83% found just once. The sample was CD4+ or CD8+ T cells sorted from blood, taken in a trial of the OX40 agonist ivuxolimab. The receptors were sampled from an adult with an advanced solid tumor such as melanoma, head and neck, liver or kidney cancer. Each CDR3 is given with its conserved first and last residue. A D gene is named only where the DNA matches it firmly. Part of the rows lack a size; the others show once, few, many or a class for expanded clones.

clone size	J gene	V gene	D gene	CDR3 protein	CDR3 DNA
few	TRBJ2-3	TRBV4-1	.	CASSPNAMTADTQYF	TGCGCCAGCAGCCCCAATGCGATGACGGCAGATACGCAGTATTTT
.	TRBJ1-2	TRBV11-3	TRBD1	CASSGGDRVKNGYTF	TGTGCCAGCAGCGGGGGGGACAGGGTAAAGAATGGCTACACCTTC
.	TRBJ2-2	TRBV7-9	.	CANREGNTGELFF	TGTGCCAACAGGGAAGGGAACACCGGGGAGCTGTTTTTT
.	TRBJ2-3	TRBV28	TRBD2	CASSGLAIPITDTQYF	TGTGCCAGCAGTGGACTAGCAATTCCTATCACAGATACGCAGTATTTT
.	TRBJ1-1	TRBV10-3	.	CAISEASKNTEAFF	TGTGCCATCAGTGAGGCGTCAAAGAACACTGAAGCTTTCTTT
.	TRBJ1-2	TRBV28	TRBD1	CASSFQGQGGGYTF	TGTGCCAGCAGTTTCCAGGGACAGGGTGGCGGCTACACCTTC
.	TRBJ1-2	TRBV2	TRBD1	CASSDPLRQGRNYGYTF	TGTGCCAGCAGTGATCCCCTTCGACAGGGGCGCAACTATGGCTACACCTTC
.	TRBJ1-2	TRBV5-1	.	CASSAWPPRLRHYGYTF	TGCGCCAGCAGCGCCTGGCCCCCTCGCCTCCGACACTATGGCTACACCTTC
many	TRBJ1-1	TRBV2	.	CASSLGVYEAFF	TGTGCCAGCAGCCTAGGTGTCTATGAAGCTTTCTTT
.	TRBJ2-2	TRBV11-1	TRBD2	CASSSLAGGPPGELFF	TGTGCCAGCAGCTCTCTAGCGGGAGGGCCTCCCGGGGAGCTGTTTTTT
.	TRBJ2-1	TRBV10-1	.	CASSEELSSYNEQFF	TGCGCCAGCAGTGAGGAGCTAAGCTCCTACAATGAGCAGTTCTTC
once	TRBJ2-7	TRBV5-8	.	CASSLVVQGRYEQYF	TGTGCCAGCAGCTTGGTGGTGCAGGGAAGATACGAGCAGTACTTC
.	TRBJ2-5	TRBV19	.	CASSIDTGPRETQYF	TGTGCCAGTAGTATAGACACAGGACCACGAGAGACCCAGTACTTC
medium-sized	TRBJ2-2	TRBV19	TRBD2	CASSIDGASGSGELFF	TGTGCCAGTAGTATAGATGGTGCTAGCGGATCCGGGGAGCTGTTTTTT
.	TRBJ2-5	TRBV21-1	.	CASSKDRKVGGQETQYF	TGTGCCAGCAGCAAAGACAGAAAGGTAGGGGGTCAAGAGACCCAGTACTTC
.	TRBJ2-1	TRBV12-5	TRBD2	CASGLVTGLVTNEQFF	TGTGCTAGTGGTTTGGTAACCGGACTAGTCACCAATGAGCAGTTCTTC
few	TRBJ1-1	TRBV7-9	TRBD1	CASSLDGTGVDTEAFF	TGTGCCAGCAGCTTAGACGGGACAGGGGTGGACACTGAAGCTTTCTTT
.	TRBJ1-5	TRBV27	.	CASSLSVGSLSNQPQHF	TGTGCCAGCAGTTTGAGCGTCGGGTCCCTCAGCAATCAGCCCCAGCATTTT
.	TRBJ1-2	TRBV6-5	.	CASRGIHDPNYGYTF	TGTGCCAGCAGGGGGATACATGACCCTAACTATGGCTACACCTTC
.	TRBJ2-7	TRBV30	.	CAGRRSYEQYF	TGTGCCGGCCGGCGGTCCTACGAGCAGTACTTC
.	TRBJ2-7	TRBV20-1	.	CSARETRQYF	TGCAGTGCTAGGGAGACCAGGCAGTACTTC
.	TRBJ1-1	TRBV12-2	.	CASRLAQGSTEAFF	TGTGCAAGTCGCTTAGCACAGGGGAGCACTGAAGCTTTCTTT
once	TRBJ2-7	TRBV7-8	TRBD1	CASSPGTGGYEQYF	TGTGCCAGCAGCCCAGGGACAGGGGGTTACGAGCAGTACTTC
.	TRBJ1-2	TRBV4-3	.	CASSQGTTPNYGYTF	TGCGCCAGCAGCCAAGGGACCACCCCGAACTATGGCTACACCTTC
.	TRBJ2-3	TRBV29-1	TRBD2	CSVEGPSSGGRTDTQYF	TGCAGCGTTGAAGGTCCATCCAGCGGGGGCCGCACAGATACGCAGTATTTT
.	TRBJ2-1	TRBV11-2	TRBD2	CASSSLAGVIYEQFF	TGTGCCAGCAGCAGCTTGGCGGGAGTGATATATGAGCAGTTCTTC
.	TRBJ2-1	TRBV5-1	TRBD2	CASSLLAEYNEQFF	TGCGCCAGCAGCTTGCTAGCGGAATACAATGAGCAGTTCTTC
.	TRBJ1-6	TRBV28	.	CASSFSAGSPLHF	TGTGCCAGCAGTTTTTCGGCCGGTTCACCCCTCCACTTT
.	TRBJ2-7	TRBV7-3	.	CASSLIPAYEQYF	TGTGCCAGCAGCTTAATTCCTGCCTACGAGCAGTACTTC
.	TRBJ2-3	TRBV11-2	.	CASSRESRESRTDTQYF	TGTGCCAGCAGCCGTGAGTCACGGGAGTCCCGCACAGATACGCAGTATTTT
.	TRBJ2-1	TRBV27	TRBD2	CASSLTGTSASNEQFF	TGTGCCAGCAGTTTAACCGGGACTAGCGCGAGCAATGAGCAGTTCTTC
.	TRBJ2-7	TRBV6-5	.	CASSYRALDYEQYF	TGTGCCAGCAGTTACCGGGCCTTGGACTACGAGCAGTACTTC
.	TRBJ2-2	TRBV11-2	TRBD1	CASRRPGQGNTGELFF	TGTGCCAGCAGAAGACCGGGACAGGGGAACACCGGGGAGCTGTTTTTT
.	TRBJ1-1	TRBV7-9	.	CASSLYGTNTEAFF	TGTGCCAGCAGCTTATATGGGACGAACACTGAAGCTTTCTTT
.	TRBJ2-3	TRBV9	TRBD2	CASSLVSGGNTDTQYF	TGTGCCAGCAGCTTAGTTTCGGGGGGGAACACAGATACGCAGTATTTT
.	TRBJ1-5	TRBV28	.	CASSQWGAETDQPQHF	TGTGCCAGCAGTCAATGGGGGGCAGAGACTGATCAGCCCCAGCATTTT
few	TRBJ2-7	TRBV4-2	.	CASSQDGGAGEQYF	TGTGCCAGCAGCCAAGATGGGGGGGCTGGCGAGCAGTACTTC
once	TRBJ2-7	TRBV27	TRBD2	CASSFKRGSSYEQYF	TGTGCCAGCAGTTTCAAGCGGGGAAGCTCCTACGAGCAGTACTTC
.	TRBJ2-1	TRBV29-1	.	CSVPDKGHQYNEQFF	TGCAGCGTTCCTGATAAGGGCCACCAGTACAATGAGCAGTTCTTC
.	TRBJ1-6	TRBV11-2	.	CASSSYSGGMSNSPLHF	TGTGCCAGCAGCTCATACAGCGGGGGGATGTCTAATTCACCCCTCCACTTT
.	TRBJ1-1	TRBV30	TRBD1	CAWSFFGTGNTEAFF	TGTGCCTGGAGTTTTTTCGGGACAGGGAACACTGAAGCTTTCTTT
hyperexpanded	TRBJ2-7	TRBV28	.	CASSYPPAGQRSSYEQYF	TGTGCCAGCAGTTACCCCCCCGCCGGACAGAGGAGTTCCTACGAGCAGTACTTC
.	TRBJ1-5	TRBV6-1	.	CASSEVQAGIGQPQHF	TGTGCCAGCAGTGAAGTTCAGGCAGGGATCGGACAGCCCCAGCATTTT
.	TRBJ1-1	TRBV28	TRBD1	CASSFLASGTGPYSDTEAFF	TGTGCCAGCAGTTTTTTGGCTTCCGGGACAGGGCCGTATTCGGACACTGAAGCTTTCTTT
once	TRBJ1-3	TRBV23-1	TRBD1	CASTGQGACGNTIYF	TGCGCCAGCACCGGACAGGGGGCCTGTGGAAACACCATATATTTT
.	TRBJ2-7	TRBV7-6	TRBD1	CASSLASGTGDSLYEQYF	TGTGCCAGCAGCTTAGCGTCCGGGACAGGGGACTCTCTCTACGAGCAGTACTTC
few	TRBJ2-2	TRBV9	TRBD1	CASSVPLTGGGSLGTGELFF	TGTGCCAGCAGCGTACCCTTAACAGGGGGCGGGAGCTTAGGGACCGGGGAGCTGTTTTTT
.	TRBJ2-7	TRBV4-2	.	CASSQDLPTFGGGNEQYF	TGTGCCAGCAGCCAAGATCTCCCTACATTCGGGGGAGGAAACGAGCAGTACTTC
.	TRBJ2-3	TRBV14	.	CASSQEQGLDTQYF	TGTGCCAGCAGCCAAGAGCAGGGACTAGATACGCAGTATTTT
.	TRBJ2-4	TRBV5-3	.	CARIPSWTLYTPKNIQYF	TGTGCCAGAATCCCGAGTTGGACGCTCTACACCCCCAAAAACATTCAGTACTTC
once	TRBJ1-5	TRBV27	.	CASSLLGLRNQPQHF	TGTGCCAGCAGTTTATTAGGGTTACGAAATCAGCCCCAGCATTTT
.	TRBJ1-1	TRBV10-3	TRBD1	CAISEFRGESNTEAFF	TGTGCCATCAGTGAGTTCAGGGGGGAATCGAACACTGAAGCTTTCTTT
.	TRBJ2-2	TRBV28	TRBD2	CASSLGSLAGVPPNTGELFF	TGTGCCAGCAGTTTAGGTTCACTAGCGGGAGTACCGCCGAACACCGGGGAGCTGTTTTTT
.	TRBJ1-4	TRBV2	.	CASSPRDGRLWGLFF	TGTGCCAGCAGTCCCCGGGACGGACGGTTATGGGGACTGTTTTTT
.	TRBJ2-4	TRBV5-6	.	CASSLVGPRENIQYF	TGTGCCAGCAGCTTGGTGGGACCTCGAGAAAACATTCAGTACTTC
.	TRBJ2-7	TRBV5-4	.	CASSFSGADYEQYF	TGTGCCAGCAGCTTCTCAGGGGCTGACTACGAGCAGTACTTC
medium-sized	TRBJ2-2	TRBV6-4	TRBD2	CASSRLAGDTGELFF	TGTGCCAGCAGTCGACTAGCGGGAGACACCGGGGAGCTGTTTTTT